This T cell receptor beta chain originates from a study of shared clonotypes between healthy human individuals. Study-level results: A generally larger estimated richness was seen in naive subsets than in memory subsets. Despite large depth, sorted-subset datasets appeared incompletely sequenced.

Researchers ran the assay at a deep level. Replicate PCRs for sorted subsets used around 190 ng DNA; this equaled 30,000 to 35,000 T cell genomes. Repertoires were generated with immunoSEQ multiplex PCR, while TCRdb's copy carries only in-frame clones and drops some. This table has around 2,000,000 clones, just under 95% appearing once. About this clone itself: Antigen unknown. This sample includes further DNA sequences coding for the same CDR3.

Selected positively for CCR7 and CD45RO-negative, naive CD8 cells excluded terminally differentiated effector memory CD45RA+ cells. The CDR3 contains 14 residues. Germline CDR1 and CDR2: SGDLS and YYNGEE. With V trimmed by 2 bases and J by 2 bases, 3 bases remained unmatched. This sequence originates from a man younger than 35 in good health. The specimen was naive CD8+ T cells sorted from blood. The chain recombines TRBV9 with TRBJ2-7; 8 bases map to TRBD1. The CDR3 loop is CASSVGQGTYEQYF. As DNA, the CDR3 is TGTGCCAGCAGCGTCGGACAGGGAACCTACGAGCAGTACTTC.